This T cell receptor (beta chain) was recorded in a study of response to subunit inactivated influenza vaccine. Study-wide points: Few new T cells, the authors suggested, are recruited by each seasonal influenza vaccination.

There are 15 residues in the CDR3. CDR1 and CDR2 from the germline V gene are SNHLY and FYNNEI. V was clipped by 3 bases and J by 6 bases, with 15 bases between them. This clonotype was seen ten or more times. Its cognate antigen is unknown. TCRdb recomputed calls from the RT-PCR reads with MiXCR, one row per CDR3 protein. The sample carries 400,000 to 650,000 distinct CDR3 sequences, approximately 7.3% recorded once. The sequences come from PBMCs from blood, collected less than 25 months after vaccination. This chain uses TRBV2 with TRBJ2-1; D is unclear. The sequence was collected from a man aged 45 to 75 who received an inactivated influenza vaccine. CDR3 loop: CASSDDRARGNEQFF. In nucleotides, the CDR3 is TGTGCCAGCAGTGACGACCGGGCTCGAGGCAATGAGCAGTTCTTC.